This entry concerns a single T cell receptor (beta chain). As yet, its antigen is unknown. The CDR3 runs 17 residues. Losses at the gene ends were 3 bases for V and 2 bases for J; bases not matched to a gene: 10. CDR1 and CDR2 (germline): SGDLS, YYNGEE. The sample belongs to a study of T cell responses to AZD1222 COVID-19 vaccine. On the study more broadly: Second doses were pooled across both intervals (about 4 or about 12 weeks).

Broader study findings: Mostly white British, mostly female donors; authors suggested clonal diversity may be underestimated. Repertoires were collected only later (after the peak T cell response had occurred). After two AZD1222 doses, spike-specific TCR breadth and depth rose versus day 0.

Sequencing used immunoSEQ multiplex PCR; TCRdb keeps in-frame clones, though not all of them. The sample holds 150,000 or so clones, around nine tenths seen once. The source material was peripheral blood, sampled on day 0 of AZD1222 vaccination. The chain recombines TRBV9 with TRBJ2-2; TRBD2 aligns across 7 bases. This clonotype originated in an adult in good health. Here the CDR3 reads CASSAGAGLANTGELFF. CDR3 nucleotide sequence: TGTGCCAGCAGCGCGGGAGCGGGGCTAGCAAACACCGGGGAGCTGTTTTTT.